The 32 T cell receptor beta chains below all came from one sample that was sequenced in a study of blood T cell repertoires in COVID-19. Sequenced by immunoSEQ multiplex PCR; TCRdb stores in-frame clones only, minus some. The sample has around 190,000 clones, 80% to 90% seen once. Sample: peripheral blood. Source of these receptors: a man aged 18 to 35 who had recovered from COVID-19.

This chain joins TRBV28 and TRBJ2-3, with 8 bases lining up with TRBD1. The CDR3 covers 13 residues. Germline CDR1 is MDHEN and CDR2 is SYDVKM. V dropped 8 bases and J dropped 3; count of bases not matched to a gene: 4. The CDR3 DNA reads TGTGCCAGCCAGGGGGCAAGTACAGATACGCAGTATTTT. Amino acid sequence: CASQGASTDTQYF.

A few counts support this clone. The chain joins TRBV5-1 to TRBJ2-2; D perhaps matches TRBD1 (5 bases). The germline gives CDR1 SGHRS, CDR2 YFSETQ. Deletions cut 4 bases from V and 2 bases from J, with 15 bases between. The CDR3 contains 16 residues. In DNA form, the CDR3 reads TGCGCCAGCAGCCCGACAGTTTCTCGAAACACCGGGGAGCTGTTTTTT. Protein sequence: CASSPTVSRNTGELFF.

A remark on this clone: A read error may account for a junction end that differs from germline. CDR3 loop: CASSATGVGDTQYF. The CDR3 nucleotides are TGTGCTAGCAGCGCGACAGGGGTTGGGGATACGCAGTATTTT. The chain joins TRBV7-7 to TRBJ2-3, with TRBD1 matching over 8 bases. In germline, CDR1 is SSHAT, CDR2 FNYEAQ (reference sequence). The CDR3 loop spans 14 amino acids.

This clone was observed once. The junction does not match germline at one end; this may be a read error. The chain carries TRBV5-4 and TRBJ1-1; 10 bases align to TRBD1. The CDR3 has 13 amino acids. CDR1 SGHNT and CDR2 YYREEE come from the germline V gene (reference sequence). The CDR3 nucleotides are TGTGCCAGCAGTTTGGGACAGGGGTCTGAAGCTTTCTTT. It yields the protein CASSLGQGSEAFF.

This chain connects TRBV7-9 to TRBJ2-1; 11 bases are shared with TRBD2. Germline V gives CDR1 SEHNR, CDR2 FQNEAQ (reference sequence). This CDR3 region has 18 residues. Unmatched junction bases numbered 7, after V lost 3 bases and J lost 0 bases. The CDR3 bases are TGTGCCAGCAGCTTGGGACTAGCGGAGCTACCCTCCTACAATGAGCAGTTCTTC. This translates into CASSLGLAELPSYNEQFF.

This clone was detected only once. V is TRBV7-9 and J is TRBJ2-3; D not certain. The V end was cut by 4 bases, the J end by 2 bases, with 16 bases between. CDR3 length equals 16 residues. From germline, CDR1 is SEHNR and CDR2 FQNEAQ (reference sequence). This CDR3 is CASSSSRLVITDTQYF. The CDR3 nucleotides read TGTGCCAGCAGCTCCTCCCGACTTGTCATCACAGATACGCAGTATTTT.

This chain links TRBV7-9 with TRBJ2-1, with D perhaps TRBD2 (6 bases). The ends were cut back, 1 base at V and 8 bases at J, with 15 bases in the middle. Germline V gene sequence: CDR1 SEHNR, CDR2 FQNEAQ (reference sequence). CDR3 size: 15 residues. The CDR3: CASSLVGTSRHEQFF. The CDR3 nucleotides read TGTGCCAGCAGCTTAGTTGGGACTTCTAGGCATGAGCAGTTCTTC.

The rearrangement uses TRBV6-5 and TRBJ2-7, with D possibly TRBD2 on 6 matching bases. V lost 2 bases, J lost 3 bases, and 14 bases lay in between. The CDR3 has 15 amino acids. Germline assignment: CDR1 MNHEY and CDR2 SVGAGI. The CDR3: CASSYRDSPDYEQYF. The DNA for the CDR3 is TGTGCCAGCAGTTACCGGGACTCCCCCGACTACGAGCAGTACTTC.

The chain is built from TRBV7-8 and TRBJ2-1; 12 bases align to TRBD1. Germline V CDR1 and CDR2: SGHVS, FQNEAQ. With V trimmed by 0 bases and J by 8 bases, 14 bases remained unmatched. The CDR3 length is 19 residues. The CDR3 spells CASSLAPTGTGGFVDEQFF. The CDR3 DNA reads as TGTGCCAGCAGCTTAGCTCCCACCGGGACAGGGGGCTTTGTCGATGAGCAGTTCTTC.

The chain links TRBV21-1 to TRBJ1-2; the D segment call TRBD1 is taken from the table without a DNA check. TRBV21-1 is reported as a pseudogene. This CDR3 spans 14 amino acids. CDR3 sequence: CASSPPGQVDGYTF. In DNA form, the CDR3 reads TGTGCCAGCAGCCCCCCGGGACAGGTGGATGGCTACACCTTC.

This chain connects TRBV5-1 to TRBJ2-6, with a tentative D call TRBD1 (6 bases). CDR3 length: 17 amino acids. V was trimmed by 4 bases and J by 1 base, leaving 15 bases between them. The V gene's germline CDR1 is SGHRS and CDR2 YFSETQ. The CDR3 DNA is TGCGCCAGCAGCCCTATTGGGGGCGGGTCTGGGGCCAACGTCCTGACTTTC. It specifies CASSPIGGGSGANVLTF.

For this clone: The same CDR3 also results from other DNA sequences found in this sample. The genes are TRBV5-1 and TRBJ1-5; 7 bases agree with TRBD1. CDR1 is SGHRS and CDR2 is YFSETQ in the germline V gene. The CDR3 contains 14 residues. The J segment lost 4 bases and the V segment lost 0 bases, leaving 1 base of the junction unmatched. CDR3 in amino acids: CASSLEGANQPQHF. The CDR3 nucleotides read TGCGCCAGCAGCTTGGAGGGGGCGAATCAGCCCCAGCATTTT.

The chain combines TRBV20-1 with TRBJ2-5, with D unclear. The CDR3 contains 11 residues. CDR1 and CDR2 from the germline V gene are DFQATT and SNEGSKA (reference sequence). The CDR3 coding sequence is TGCAGCGGAGCCCTCTTGGAGACCCAGTACTTC. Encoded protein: CSGALLETQYF.

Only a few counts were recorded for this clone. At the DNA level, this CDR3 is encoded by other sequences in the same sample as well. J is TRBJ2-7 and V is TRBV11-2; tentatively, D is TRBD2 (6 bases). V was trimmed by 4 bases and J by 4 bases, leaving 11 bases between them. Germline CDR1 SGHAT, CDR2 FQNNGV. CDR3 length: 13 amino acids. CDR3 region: CASSSDRGYEQYF. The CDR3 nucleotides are TGTGCCAGCAGCTCGGACCGGGGGTACGAGCAGTACTTC.

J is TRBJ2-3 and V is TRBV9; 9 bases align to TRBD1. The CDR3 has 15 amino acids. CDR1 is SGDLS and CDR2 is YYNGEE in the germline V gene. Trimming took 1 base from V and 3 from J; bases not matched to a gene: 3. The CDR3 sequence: CASSVRGQGTDTQYF. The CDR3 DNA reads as TGTGCCAGCAGCGTACGGGGACAGGGAACAGATACGCAGTATTTT.

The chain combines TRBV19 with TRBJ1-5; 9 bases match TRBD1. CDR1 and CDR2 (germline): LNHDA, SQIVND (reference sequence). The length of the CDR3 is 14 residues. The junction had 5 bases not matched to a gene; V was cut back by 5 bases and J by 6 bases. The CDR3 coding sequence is TGTGCCAGTAGTGGAACAGGGGGCCTTCAGCCCCAGCATTTT. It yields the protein CASSGTGGLQPQHF. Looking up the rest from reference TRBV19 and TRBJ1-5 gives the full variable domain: DGGITQSPKYLFRKEGQNVTLSCEQNLNHDAMYWYRQDPGQGLRLIYYSQIVNDFQKGDIAEGYSVSREKKESFPLTVTSAQKNPTAFYLCASSGTGGLQPQHFGDGTRLSIL.

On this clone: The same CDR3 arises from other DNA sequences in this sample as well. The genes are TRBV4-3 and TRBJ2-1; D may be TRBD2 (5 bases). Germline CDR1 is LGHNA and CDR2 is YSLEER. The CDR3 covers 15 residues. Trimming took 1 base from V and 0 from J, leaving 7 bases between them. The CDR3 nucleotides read TGCGCCAGCAGCCAAGGAGGGAGCTCCTACAATGAGCAGTTCTTC. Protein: CASSQGGSSYNEQFF.

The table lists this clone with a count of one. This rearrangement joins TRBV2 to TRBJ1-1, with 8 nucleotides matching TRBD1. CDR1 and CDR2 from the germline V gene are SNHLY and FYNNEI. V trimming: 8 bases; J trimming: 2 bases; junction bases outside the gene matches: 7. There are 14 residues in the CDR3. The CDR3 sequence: CASLTGQGNTEAFF. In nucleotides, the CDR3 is TGTGCCAGCCTAACAGGACAGGGTAACACTGAAGCTTTCTTT.

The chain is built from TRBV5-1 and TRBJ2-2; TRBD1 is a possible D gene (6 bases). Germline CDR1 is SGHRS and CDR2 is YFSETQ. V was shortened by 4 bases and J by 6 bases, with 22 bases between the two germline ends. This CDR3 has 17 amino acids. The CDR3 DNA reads TGCGCCAGCAGCCGCGCCATCCGCCCGGACAGCTCCGGGGAGCTGTTTTTT. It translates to CASSRAIRPDSSGELFF.

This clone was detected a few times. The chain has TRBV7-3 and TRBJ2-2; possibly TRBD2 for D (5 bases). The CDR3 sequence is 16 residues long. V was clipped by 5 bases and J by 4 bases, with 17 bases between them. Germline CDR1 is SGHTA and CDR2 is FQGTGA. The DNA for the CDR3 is TGTGCCAGCAGCCCCTTTCCCGGGATGGGCACCGGGGAGCTGTTTTTT. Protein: CASSPFPGMGTGELFF.

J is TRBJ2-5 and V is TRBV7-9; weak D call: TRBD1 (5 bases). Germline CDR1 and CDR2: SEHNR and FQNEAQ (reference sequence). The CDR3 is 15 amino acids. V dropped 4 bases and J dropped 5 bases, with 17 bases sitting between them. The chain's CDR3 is CASSSPSWGPETQYF. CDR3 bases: TGTGCCAGCAGCTCGCCCTCTTGGGGCCCGGAGACCCAGTACTTC.

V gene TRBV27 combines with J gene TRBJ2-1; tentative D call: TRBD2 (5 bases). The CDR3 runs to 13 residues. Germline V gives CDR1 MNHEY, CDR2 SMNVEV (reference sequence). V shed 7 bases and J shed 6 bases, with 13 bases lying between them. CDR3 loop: CASIGIMGNEQFF. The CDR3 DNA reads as TGTGCCAGCATCGGGATTATGGGCAATGAGCAGTTCTTC.

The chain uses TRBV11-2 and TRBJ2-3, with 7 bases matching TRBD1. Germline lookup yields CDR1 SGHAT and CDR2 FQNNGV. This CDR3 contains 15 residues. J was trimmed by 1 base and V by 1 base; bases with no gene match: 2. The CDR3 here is CASSLGQGGTDTQYF. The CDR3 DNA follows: TGTGCCAGCAGCTTAGGCCAGGGGGGCACAGATACGCAGTATTTT.

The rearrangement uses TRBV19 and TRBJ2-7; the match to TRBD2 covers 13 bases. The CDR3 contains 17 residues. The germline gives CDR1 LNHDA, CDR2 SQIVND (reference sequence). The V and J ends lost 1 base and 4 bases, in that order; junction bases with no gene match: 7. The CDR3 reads CASSIGTSGSTRYEQYF. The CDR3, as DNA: TGTGCCAGTAGTATAGGGACTAGCGGGAGTACCCGGTACGAGCAGTACTTC.

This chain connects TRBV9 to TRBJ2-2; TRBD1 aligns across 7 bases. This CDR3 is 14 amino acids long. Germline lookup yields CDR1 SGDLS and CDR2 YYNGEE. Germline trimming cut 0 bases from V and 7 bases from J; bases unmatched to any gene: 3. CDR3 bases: TGTGCCAGCAGCGTAGCCAGGGGGATCGGGGAGCTGTTTTTT. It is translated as CASSVARGIGELFF. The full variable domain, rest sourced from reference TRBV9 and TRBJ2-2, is DSGVTQTPKHLITATGQRVTLRCSPRSGDLSVYWYQQSLDQGLQFLIQYYNGEERAKGNILERFSAQQFPDLHSELNLSSLELGDSALYFCASSVARGIGELFFGEGSRLTVL.

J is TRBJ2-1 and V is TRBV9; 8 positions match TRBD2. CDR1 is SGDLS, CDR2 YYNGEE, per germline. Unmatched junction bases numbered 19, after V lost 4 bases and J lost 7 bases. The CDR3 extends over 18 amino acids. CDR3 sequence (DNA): TGTGCCAGCAGCTTTAACCGACGCTCGGGAGGGCCGAGAAATGAGCAGTTCTTC. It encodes CASSFNRRSGGPRNEQFF.

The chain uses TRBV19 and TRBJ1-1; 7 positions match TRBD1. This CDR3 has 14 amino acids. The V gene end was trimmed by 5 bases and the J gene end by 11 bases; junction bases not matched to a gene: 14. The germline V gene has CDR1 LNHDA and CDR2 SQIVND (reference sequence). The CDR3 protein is CASSATGLRVGAFF. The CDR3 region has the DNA TGTGCCAGTAGTGCGACAGGGCTGCGAGTTGGTGCTTTCTTT.

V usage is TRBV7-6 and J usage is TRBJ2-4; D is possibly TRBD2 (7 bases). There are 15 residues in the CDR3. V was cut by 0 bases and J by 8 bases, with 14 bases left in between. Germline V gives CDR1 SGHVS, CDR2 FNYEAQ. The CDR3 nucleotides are TGTGCCAGCAGCTTAGCGGCGGGGGCCCAGTACATTCAGTACTTC. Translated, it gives CASSLAAGAQYIQYF.

CDR3 sequence (DNA): TGTGCCAGCAGTTACGGGGCGGGAGGGAAGGATGAGCAGTTCTTC. Translating gives CASSYGAGGKDEQFF. This rearrangement joins TRBV6-5 to TRBJ2-1; 9 bases map to TRBD2. From germline, CDR1 is MNHEY and CDR2 SVGAGI. Trimming at V came to 2 bases and at J to 8 bases, leaving 7 bases not matched to a gene. CDR3 length: 15 amino acids.

CDR3 DNA sequence: TGTGCCAGCAGCCCTCGGGAGGGGGCGAATTCACCCCTCCACTTT. Protein: CASSPREGANSPLHF. The rearrangement links TRBV5-4 to TRBJ1-6; 7 bases map to TRBD1. This CDR3 spans 15 amino acids. The trim removed 4 bases at V and 7 bases at J, leaving 8 bases unmatched. The V gene's germline CDR1 is SGHNT and CDR2 YYREEE (reference sequence).

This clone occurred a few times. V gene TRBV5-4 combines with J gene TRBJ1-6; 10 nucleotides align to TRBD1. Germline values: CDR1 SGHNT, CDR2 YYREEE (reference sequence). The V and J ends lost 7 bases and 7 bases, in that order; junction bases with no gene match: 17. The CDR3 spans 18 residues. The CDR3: CASSAHLAGTGDNSPLHF. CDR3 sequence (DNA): TGTGCCAGCTCAGCTCATCTGGCCGGGACAGGGGACAATTCACCCCTCCACTTT.

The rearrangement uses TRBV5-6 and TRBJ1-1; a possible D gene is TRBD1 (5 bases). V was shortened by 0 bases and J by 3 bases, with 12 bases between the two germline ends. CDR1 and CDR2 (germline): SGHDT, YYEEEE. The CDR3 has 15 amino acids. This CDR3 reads CASSLAQGGDTEAFF. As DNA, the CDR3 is TGTGCCAGCAGCTTGGCGCAGGGTGGGGACACTGAAGCTTTCTTT.